The clone carrying this TCR beta chain was found a few times. Its antigen is undetermined. Isolated RNA was reverse transcribed in full, so expressed TCRB transcripts were sequenced. Libraries were prepared by immunoSEQ multiplex PCR; TCRdb keeps only in-frame clonotypes and omits some of them. This table has roughly 310,000 clones, approximately 10% appearing once. This sample is drawn from a study of beta chain features in type 1 diabetes. Study-level information: Healthy donors resembled patients in age, gender and cell yields.

Germline-derived CDR1 and CDR2 are SGHRS and YFSETQ. The length of the CDR3 is 16 residues. Trimming cost V 1 base and J 7 bases; bases outside gene matches: 14. The study's findings and limits: The naive, central memory and Treg TCRB repertoires looked more alike in patients than they did in healthy donors. Shorter TCRB CDR3s, moderately but significantly so, marked every one of the four CD4+ subsets in Type 1 diabetes patients.

The chain combines TRBV5-1 with TRBJ2-7; 7 bases are shared with TRBD2. Sequencing was done on a sample of naive CD4+ T cells from blood. This clonotype was sampled from a woman aged 25 to 39 in good health. This chain's CDR3 is CASSLRESGGSREQYF. CDR3 DNA sequence: TGCGCCAGCAGCTTGCGCGAATCTGGCGGGAGTCGAGAGCAGTACTTC.